These 21 T cell receptor beta chains originate from one sample sequenced in a study of CD8+ T cells in alopecia areata. Sequencing templates came from extracted RNA that was reverse transcribed into cDNA. The assay was immunoSEQ multiplex PCR, and TCRdb's table has in-frame clones only and misses some. The sample has more than 200,000 clones, roughly two thirds seen once. This specimen consisted of CD4+ T cells sorted from blood, obtained at week 0. The origin of the receptors is a human donor with alopecia areata.

This chain connects TRBV29-1 to TRBJ2-6; D possibly matches TRBD1 or TRBD2 (6 bases each). The germline gives CDR1 SQVTM, CDR2 ANQGSEA. The length of the CDR3 is 15 residues. Between the trimmed V and J ends, which lost 4 bases and 4 bases, there was a span of 14 bases. The CDR3 nucleotides are TGCAGCGTTGTAGGGGGGCCAACCGGGGCCAACGTCCTGACTTTC. This gives the protein CSVVGGPTGANVLTF.

The chain employs TRBV29-1 and TRBJ1-2; no reliable D call. V was shortened by 4 bases and J by 7 bases, with 16 bases between the two germline ends. CDR3 length equals 13 residues. CDR1 and CDR2 from the germline V gene are SQVTM and ANQGSEA. CDR3 sequence (DNA): TGCAGCGTTGTCGGTCCCTACGAGGGTGGCTACACCTTC. Translated, it gives CSVVGPYEGGYTF.

The V call is TRBV29-1, the J call TRBJ2-2, with D hard to call. Germline V lookup: CDR1 SQVTM, CDR2 ANQGSEA. The ends were cut back, 5 bases at V and 1 base at J, with 11 bases in the middle. The CDR3 contains 14 residues. The chain's CDR3 is CSVTGIRNTGELFF. The CDR3 DNA reads as TGCAGCGTTACCGGAATAAGGAACACCGGGGAGCTGTTTTTT.

In its sample, this clone was seen a few times. This chain connects TRBV7-2 to TRBJ2-5; TRBD2 matches at 7 bases. The CDR3 runs 15 residues. Germline CDR1 is SGHTA and CDR2 is FQGNSA. After removal of 0 bases from V and 7 bases from J, the junction contained 8 bases not matched to a gene. CDR3 amino acids: CASSLAGLAARTQYF. The CDR3, as DNA: TGTGCCAGCAGCTTAGCAGGGCTAGCGGCCCGGACCCAGTACTTC.

The chain is built from TRBV25-1 and TRBJ2-5, with 7 bases that match TRBD1. Unmatched junction bases numbered 5, after V lost 1 base and J lost 3 bases. The CDR3 consists of 15 residues. In germline, CDR1 is MGHDK, CDR2 SYGVNS. The CDR3 spells CASSEWGQGEETQYF. The DNA for the CDR3 is TGTGCCAGCAGTGAATGGGGGCAGGGGGAAGAGACCCAGTACTTC.

The V gene is TRBV20-1, the J gene TRBJ1-1; possibly TRBD1 for D (5 bases). The germline V gene has CDR1 DFQATT and CDR2 SNEGSKA (reference sequence). The V gene lost 6 bases and the J gene lost 6 bases, with 11 bases spanning the gap. The CDR3 has 11 amino acids. The CDR3 loop is CSAPRVPEAFF. DNA for the CDR3: TGCAGTGCGCCCAGGGTCCCTGAAGCTTTCTTT.

The chain joins TRBV27 to TRBJ2-1; a weak D match, TRBD1 (7 bases). There are 16 residues in the CDR3. Germline V lookup: CDR1 MNHEY, CDR2 SMNVEV (reference sequence). V gave up 8 bases and J gave up 5 bases, with 22 bases separating them. The CDR3 spells CASRSSRGRGHNEQFF. The CDR3 bases are TGTGCCAGCCGCTCGAGTAGGGGGCGGGGACACAATGAGCAGTTCTTC.

The chain recombines TRBV14 with TRBJ2-6, with a possible D match to TRBD2 (6 bases). The V and J ends lost 4 bases and 5 bases respectively, with 9 bases between them. This CDR3 spans 14 amino acids. Looked up from germline, CDR1 is SGHDN and CDR2 is FVKESK. DNA for the CDR3: TGTGCCAGCAGCCCCCGGGACTGGGCCAACGTCCTGACTTTC. Residues: CASSPRDWANVLTF. The full variable domain, in which reference TRBV14 and TRBJ2-6 provide the parts outside the CDR3, is EAGVTQFPSHSVIEKGQTVTLRCDPISGHDNLYWYRRVMGKEIKFLLHFVKESKQDESGMPNNRFLAERTGGTYSTLKVQPAELEDSGVYFCASSPRDWANVLTFGAGSRLTVL.

The CDR3 nucleotides are TGTGCCAGTAGACGGGCAGAGCATAGCAATCAGCCCCAGCATTTT. Encoded protein: CASRRAEHSNQPQHF. This rearrangement joins TRBV19 to TRBJ1-5, with no clear D. Trimming cost V 6 bases and J 0 bases, with 12 bases left between them. The CDR3 contains 15 residues. CDR1 and CDR2 from the germline V gene are LNHDA and SQIVND (reference sequence). Supplemented by reference TRBV19 and TRBJ1-5, the full variable domain reads DGGITQSPKYLFRKEGQNVTLSCEQNLNHDAMYWYRQDPGQGLRLIYYSQIVNDFQKGDIAEGYSVSREKKESFPLTVTSAQKNPTAFYLCASRRAEHSNQPQHFGDGTRLSIL.

This clone was detected a few times. The chain carries TRBV5-6 and TRBJ2-5; TRBD1 matches at 7 bases. This CDR3 comprises 14 residues. Germline loops: CDR1 SGHDT, CDR2 YYEEEE. The J segment lost 5 bases and the V segment lost 3 bases, leaving 7 bases of the junction unmatched. The CDR3 DNA reads as TGTGCCAGCAGCTATTCGACAGGGTACGAGACCCAGTACTTC. It encodes CASSYSTGYETQYF.

The V and J genes are TRBV9 and TRBJ2-7, with D perhaps TRBD2 (7 bases). The CDR3 loop spans 16 amino acids. CDR1 and CDR2 (germline): SGDLS, YYNGEE. The V and J ends lost 4 bases and 1 base respectively, with 18 bases between them. The CDR3 spells CASSKRGGGTSYEQYF. The CDR3 DNA sequence: TGTGCCAGCAGCAAACGGGGAGGGGGAACGTCCTACGAGCAGTACTTC.

The chain has TRBV4-1 and TRBJ1-1, with D unclear. CDR3 size: 15 residues. In germline, CDR1 is MGHRA, CDR2 YSYEKL. V lost 2 bases, J lost 6 bases, and 16 bases lay in between. CDR3 in amino acids: CASSQSFVAHPEAFF. CDR3 in DNA: TGCGCCAGCAGCCAAAGTTTCGTGGCACATCCTGAAGCTTTCTTT.

This chain links TRBV30 with TRBJ1-5; TRBD1 matches 8 bases. Germline CDR1 reads GTSNPN; CDR2 reads SVGIG (reference sequence). Germline trimming cut 6 bases from V and 4 bases from J; bases unmatched to any gene: 5. The CDR3 is 13 residues long. CDR3 residues: CACHRQGNQPQHF. The CDR3 DNA sequence: TGTGCCTGTCACCGACAGGGGAATCAGCCCCAGCATTTT.

The chain combines TRBV11-2 with TRBJ2-7; tentative D call: TRBD1 (5 bases). The V and J ends lost 3 bases and 6 bases respectively, with 12 bases between them. CDR1 SGHAT and CDR2 FQNNGV come from the germline V gene. The CDR3 is 13 amino acids. The CDR3 DNA sequence: TGTGCCAGCAGCTTCGGCAGGGTGGGCGAGCAGTACTTC. This encodes CASSFGRVGEQYF.

The V and J genes are TRBV29-1 and TRBJ1-2; 7 bases map to TRBD1. The CDR3 contains 13 residues. Germline V lookup: CDR1 SQVTM, CDR2 ANQGSEA. V lost 4 bases and J lost 3; bases outside the gene matches: 5. CDR3 sequence reads: CSVGDRADYGYTF. DNA for the CDR3: TGCAGCGTTGGAGACAGGGCCGACTATGGCTACACCTTC.

This rearrangement joins TRBV7-9 to TRBJ1-6; D is unclear. The V end lost 1 base, the J end lost 7 bases, and 11 bases lay between the germline ends. Per the germline V gene, CDR1 is SEHNR and CDR2 is FQNEAQ (reference sequence). The CDR3 is 15 amino acids. CDR3 DNA sequence: TGTGCCAGCAGCTTAGTCGCAGCCATCAATTCACCCCTCCACTTT. Residues: CASSLVAAINSPLHF. The entire variable domain, with the rest obtained from reference TRBV7-9 and TRBJ1-6, is as follows: DTGVSQNPRHKITKRGQNVTFRCDPISEHNRLYWYRQTLGQGPEFLTYFQNEAQLEKSRLLSDRFSAERPKGSFSTLEIQRTEQGDSAMYLCASSLVAAINSPLHFGNGTRLTVT.

This clone has only a few counts. The genes are TRBV7-8 and TRBJ2-1; TRBD2 is a possible D gene (5 bases). Germline V gene lookup returns CDR1 SGHVS and CDR2 FQNEAQ. The CDR3 sequence is 14 residues long. V lost 7 bases, J lost 5 bases, and 15 bases lay in between. CDR3 sequence reads: CASTLPRVDNEQFF. In DNA, the CDR3 is TGTGCCAGCACCCTACCGAGGGTTGACAATGAGCAGTTCTTC.

The chain employs TRBV30 and TRBJ2-1, with 9 positions matching TRBD2. CDR3 length equals 14 residues. Germline loops: CDR1 GTSNPN, CDR2 SVGIG (reference sequence). V dropped 4 bases and J dropped 9; count of bases not matched to a gene: 10. The CDR3 spells CAWNPSGGQVEQFF. The CDR3 bases are TGTGCCTGGAACCCCAGCGGGGGGCAGGTTGAGCAGTTCTTC.

The chain combines TRBV15 with TRBJ1-6; no reliable D call. CDR1 is LNHNV, CDR2 YYDKDF, per germline (reference sequence). V was shortened by 8 bases and J by 3 bases, with 11 bases between the two germline ends. CDR3 length: 14 residues. CDR3 loop: CATGNTDYNSPLHF. Written as DNA, the CDR3 is TGTGCCACCGGAAACACAGACTATAATTCACCCCTCCACTTT.

This clone has just one count. This rearrangement joins TRBV30 to TRBJ1-2, with 9 positions matching TRBD1. The CDR3 is 13 residues long. Germline V gene data show CDR1 as GTSNPN and CDR2 as SVGIG (reference sequence). The J segment lost 7 bases and the V segment lost 0 bases, leaving 3 bases of the junction unmatched. DNA of the CDR3: TGTGCCTGGAGTGTACTGGACAGGGGTGGCTACACCTTC. This encodes CAWSVLDRGGYTF.

The V gene is TRBV4-3, the J gene TRBJ2-5; D unclear. With 1 base removed from V and 3 bases from J, the gap between germline ends came to 12 bases. This CDR3 spans 15 amino acids. Germline loops: CDR1 LGHNA, CDR2 YSLEER. CDR3 coding DNA: TGCGCCAGCAGCCAAGGGCCCAACGGCGAAGAGACCCAGTACTTC. Translating gives CASSQGPNGEETQYF.